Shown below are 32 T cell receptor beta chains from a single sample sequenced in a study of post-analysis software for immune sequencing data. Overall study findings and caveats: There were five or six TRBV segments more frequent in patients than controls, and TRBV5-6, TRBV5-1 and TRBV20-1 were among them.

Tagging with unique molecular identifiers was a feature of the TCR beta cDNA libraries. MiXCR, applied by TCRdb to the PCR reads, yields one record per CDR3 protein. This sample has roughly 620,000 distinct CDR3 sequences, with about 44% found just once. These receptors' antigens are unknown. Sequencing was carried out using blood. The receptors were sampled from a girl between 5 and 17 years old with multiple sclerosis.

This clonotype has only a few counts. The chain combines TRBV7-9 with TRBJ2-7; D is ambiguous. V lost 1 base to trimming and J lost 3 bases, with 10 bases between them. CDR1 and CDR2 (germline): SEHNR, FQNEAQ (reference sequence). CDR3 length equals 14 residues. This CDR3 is CASSLVGESYEQYF. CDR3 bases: TGTGCCAGCAGCTTAGTGGGCGAAAGCTACGAGCAGTACTTC. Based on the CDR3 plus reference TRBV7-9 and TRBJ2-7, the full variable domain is DTGVSQNPRHKITKRGQNVTFRCDPISEHNRLYWYRQTLGQGPEFLTYFQNEAQLEKSRLLSDRFSAERPKGSFSTLEIQRTEQGDSAMYLCASSLVGESYEQYFGPGTRLTVT.

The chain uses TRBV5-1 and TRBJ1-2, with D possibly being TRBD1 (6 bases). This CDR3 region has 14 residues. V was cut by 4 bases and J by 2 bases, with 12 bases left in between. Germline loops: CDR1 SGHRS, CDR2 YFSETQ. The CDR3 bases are TGCGCCAGCAGCCCCGGGGGGGGCAACTATGGCTACACCTTC. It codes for CASSPGGGNYGYTF.

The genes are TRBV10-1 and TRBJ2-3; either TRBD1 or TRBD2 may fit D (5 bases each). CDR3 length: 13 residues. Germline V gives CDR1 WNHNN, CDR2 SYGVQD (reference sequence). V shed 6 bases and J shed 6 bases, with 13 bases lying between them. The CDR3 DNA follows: TGCGCCAGCAGGCTCGGGGACGAGGATACGCAGTATTTT. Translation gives CASRLGDEDTQYF.

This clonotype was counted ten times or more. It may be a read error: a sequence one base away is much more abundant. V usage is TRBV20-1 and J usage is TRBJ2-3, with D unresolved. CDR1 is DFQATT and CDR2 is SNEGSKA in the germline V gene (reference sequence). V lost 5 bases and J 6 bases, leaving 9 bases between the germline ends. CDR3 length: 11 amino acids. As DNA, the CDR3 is TGCAGTGCTGCCGGCCGCGATACGCAGTATTTT. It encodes CSAAGRDTQYF.

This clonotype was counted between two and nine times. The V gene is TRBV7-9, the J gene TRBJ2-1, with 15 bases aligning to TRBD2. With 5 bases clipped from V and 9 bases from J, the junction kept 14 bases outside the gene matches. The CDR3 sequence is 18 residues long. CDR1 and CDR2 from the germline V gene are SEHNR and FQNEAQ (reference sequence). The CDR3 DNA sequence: TGTGCCAGCAGCCGTATTCCGGGACTAGCGGGAGGATTGGGTGAGCAGTTCTTC. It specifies CASSRIPGLAGGLGEQFF.

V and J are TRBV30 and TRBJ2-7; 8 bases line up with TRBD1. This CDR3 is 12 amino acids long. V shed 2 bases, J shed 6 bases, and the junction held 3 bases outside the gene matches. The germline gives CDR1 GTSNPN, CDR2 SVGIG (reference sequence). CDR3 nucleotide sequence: TGTGCCTGGAGTATGGACAGGGCCGAGCAGTACTTC. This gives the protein CAWSMDRAEQYF.

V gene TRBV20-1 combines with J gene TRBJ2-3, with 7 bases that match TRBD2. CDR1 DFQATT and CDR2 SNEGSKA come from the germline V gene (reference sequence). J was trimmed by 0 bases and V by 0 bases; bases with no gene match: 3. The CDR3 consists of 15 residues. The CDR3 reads CSARERGTSTDTQYF. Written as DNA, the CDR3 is TGCAGTGCTAGAGAGCGGGGGACTAGCACAGATACGCAGTATTTT.

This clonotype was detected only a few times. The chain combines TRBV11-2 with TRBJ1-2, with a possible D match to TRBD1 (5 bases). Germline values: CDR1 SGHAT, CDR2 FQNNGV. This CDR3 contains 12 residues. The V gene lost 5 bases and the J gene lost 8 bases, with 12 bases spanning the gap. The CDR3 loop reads CASSPGTPGYTF. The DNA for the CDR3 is TGTGCCAGCAGCCCCGGGACGCCCGGCTACACCTTC.

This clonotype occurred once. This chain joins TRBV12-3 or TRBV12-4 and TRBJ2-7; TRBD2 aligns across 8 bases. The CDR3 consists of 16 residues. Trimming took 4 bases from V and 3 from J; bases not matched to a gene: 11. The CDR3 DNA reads TGTGCCAGCAGTTCCTCCGCGGGACTAGTATTCTACGAGCAGTACTTC. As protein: CASSSSAGLVFYEQYF.

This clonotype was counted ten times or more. CDR3 sequence reads: CASSPTGDTEAFF. The CDR3 DNA reads as TGCGCCAGCAGCCCCACAGGGGACACTGAAGCTTTCTTT. V usage is TRBV5-1 and J usage is TRBJ1-1, with 7 bases identical to TRBD1. Trimming at V came to 4 bases and at J to 3 bases, leaving 3 bases not matched to a gene. This CDR3 comprises 13 residues. CDR1 is SGHRS and CDR2 is YFSETQ in the germline V gene.

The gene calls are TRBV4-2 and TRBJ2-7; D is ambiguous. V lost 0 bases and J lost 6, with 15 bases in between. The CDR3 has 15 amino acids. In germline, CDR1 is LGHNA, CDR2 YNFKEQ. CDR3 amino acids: CASSQETQTTSEQYF. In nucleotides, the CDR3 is TGTGCCAGCAGCCAAGAGACACAAACCACCTCCGAGCAGTACTTC.

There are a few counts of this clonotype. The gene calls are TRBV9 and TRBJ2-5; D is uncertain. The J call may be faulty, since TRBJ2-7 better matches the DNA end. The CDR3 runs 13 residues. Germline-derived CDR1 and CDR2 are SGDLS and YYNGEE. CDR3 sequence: CASSYSPSDEQYF. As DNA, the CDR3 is TGTGCCAGCAGCTACTCGCCGTCCGACGAGCAGTACTTC.

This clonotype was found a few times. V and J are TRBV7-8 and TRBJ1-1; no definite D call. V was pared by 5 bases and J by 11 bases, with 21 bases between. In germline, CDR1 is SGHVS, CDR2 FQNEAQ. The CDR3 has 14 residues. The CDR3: CASSPLDPRSGAFF. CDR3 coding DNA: TGTGCCAGCAGCCCCCTGGACCCGAGGAGTGGGGCTTTCTTT.

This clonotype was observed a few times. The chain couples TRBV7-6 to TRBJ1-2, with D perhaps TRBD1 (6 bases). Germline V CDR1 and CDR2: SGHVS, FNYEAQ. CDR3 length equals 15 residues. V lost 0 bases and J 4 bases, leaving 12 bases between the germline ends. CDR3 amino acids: CASSLARDTPYGYTF. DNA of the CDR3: TGTGCCAGCAGCTTAGCCCGGGACACCCCCTATGGCTACACCTTC. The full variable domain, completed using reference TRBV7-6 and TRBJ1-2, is GAGVSQSPRYKVTKRGQDVALRCDPISGHVSLYWYRQALGQGPEFLTYFNYEAQQDKSGLPNDRFSAERPEGSISTLTIQRTEQRDSAMYRCASSLARDTPYGYTFGSGTRLTVV.

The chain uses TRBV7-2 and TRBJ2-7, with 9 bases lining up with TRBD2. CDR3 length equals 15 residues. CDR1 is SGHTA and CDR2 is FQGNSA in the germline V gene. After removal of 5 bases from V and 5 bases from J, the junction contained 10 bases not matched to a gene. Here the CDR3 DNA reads TGTGCCAGCAGCCCTTTAGTGGCGGGGGGGGACGAGCAGTACTTC. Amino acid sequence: CASSPLVAGGDEQYF.

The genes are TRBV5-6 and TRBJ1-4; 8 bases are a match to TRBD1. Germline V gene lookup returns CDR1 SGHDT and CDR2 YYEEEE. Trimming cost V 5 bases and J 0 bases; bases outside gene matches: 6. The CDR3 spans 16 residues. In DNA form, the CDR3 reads TGTGCCAGCAGGGTCGGACAGGGAGCAACTAATGAAAAACTGTTTTTT. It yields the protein CASRVGQGATNEKLFF.

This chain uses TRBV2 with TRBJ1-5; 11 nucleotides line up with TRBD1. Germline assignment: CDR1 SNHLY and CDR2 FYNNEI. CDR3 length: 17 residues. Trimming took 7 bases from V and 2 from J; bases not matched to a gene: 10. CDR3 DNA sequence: TGTGCCAGCACTGCGGACAGGGGGCTCTCGGGCAATCAGCCCCAGCATTTT. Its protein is CASTADRGLSGNQPQHF.

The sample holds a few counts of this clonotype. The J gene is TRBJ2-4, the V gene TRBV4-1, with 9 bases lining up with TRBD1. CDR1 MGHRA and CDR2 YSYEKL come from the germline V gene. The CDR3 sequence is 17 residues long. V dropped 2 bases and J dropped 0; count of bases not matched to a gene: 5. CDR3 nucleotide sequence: TGCGCCAGCAGCCAACCTGGGACAGGGCTAGCCAAAAACATTCAGTACTTC. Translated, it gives CASSQPGTGLAKNIQYF.

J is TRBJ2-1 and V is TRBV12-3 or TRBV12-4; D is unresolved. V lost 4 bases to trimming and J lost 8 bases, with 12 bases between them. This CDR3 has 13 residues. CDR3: CASSSLGGDEQFF. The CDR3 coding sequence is TGTGCCAGCAGTTCCCTTGGCGGCGATGAGCAGTTCTTC.

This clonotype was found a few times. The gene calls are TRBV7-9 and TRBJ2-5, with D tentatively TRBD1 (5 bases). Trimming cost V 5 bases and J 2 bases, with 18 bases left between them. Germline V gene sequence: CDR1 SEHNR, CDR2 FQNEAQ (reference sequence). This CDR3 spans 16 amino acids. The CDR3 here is CASSTPRRTQQETQYF. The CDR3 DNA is TGTGCCAGCAGCACCCCGCGGCGGACACAGCAAGAGACCCAGTACTTC.

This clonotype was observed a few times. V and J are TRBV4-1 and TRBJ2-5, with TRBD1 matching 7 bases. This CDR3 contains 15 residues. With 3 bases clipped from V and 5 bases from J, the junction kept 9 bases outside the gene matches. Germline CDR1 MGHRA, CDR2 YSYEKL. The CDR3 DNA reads TGCGCCAGCAGCCAGGGGCACAGGGGTGCGGAGACCCAGTACTTC. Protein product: CASSQGHRGAETQYF.

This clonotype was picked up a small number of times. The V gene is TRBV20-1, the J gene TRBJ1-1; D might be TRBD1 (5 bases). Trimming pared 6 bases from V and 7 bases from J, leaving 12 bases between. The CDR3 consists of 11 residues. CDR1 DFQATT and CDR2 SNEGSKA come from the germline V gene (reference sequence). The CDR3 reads CSAEGLIEAFF. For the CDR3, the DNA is TGCAGTGCCGAGGGACTGATTGAAGCTTTCTTT.

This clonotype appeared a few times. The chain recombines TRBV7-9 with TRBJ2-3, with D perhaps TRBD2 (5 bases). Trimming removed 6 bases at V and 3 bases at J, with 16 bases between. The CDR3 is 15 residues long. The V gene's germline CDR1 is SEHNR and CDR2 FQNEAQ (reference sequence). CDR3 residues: CASSLSRAPTDTQYF. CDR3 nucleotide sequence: TGTGCCAGCAGTTTATCGAGGGCACCAACAGATACGCAGTATTTT.

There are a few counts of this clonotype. The CDR3 sequence is CSVEDPDPRTGWDTEAFF. CDR3 in DNA: TGCAGCGTTGAAGATCCAGACCCGCGGACAGGGTGGGACACTGAAGCTTTCTTT. The V and J genes are TRBV29-1 and TRBJ1-1, with 8 nucleotides matching TRBD1. From germline, CDR1 is SQVTM and CDR2 ANQGSEA. This CDR3 contains 18 residues. Unmatched junction bases numbered 15, after V lost 0 bases and J lost 3 bases.

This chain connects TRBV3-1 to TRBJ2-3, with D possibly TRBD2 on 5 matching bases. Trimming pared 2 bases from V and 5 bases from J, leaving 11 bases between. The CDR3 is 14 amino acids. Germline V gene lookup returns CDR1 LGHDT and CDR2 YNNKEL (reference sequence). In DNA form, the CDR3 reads TGTGCCAGCAGCCAACGGACTGGGAGAGATACGCAGTATTTT. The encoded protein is CASSQRTGRDTQYF.

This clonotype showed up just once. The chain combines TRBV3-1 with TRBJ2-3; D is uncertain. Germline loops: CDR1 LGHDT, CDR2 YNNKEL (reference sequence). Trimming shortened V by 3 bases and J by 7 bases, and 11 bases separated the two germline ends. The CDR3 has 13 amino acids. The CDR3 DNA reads TGTGCCAGCAGCCAGCCCTTGGGGAATACGCAGTATTTT. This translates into CASSQPLGNTQYF.

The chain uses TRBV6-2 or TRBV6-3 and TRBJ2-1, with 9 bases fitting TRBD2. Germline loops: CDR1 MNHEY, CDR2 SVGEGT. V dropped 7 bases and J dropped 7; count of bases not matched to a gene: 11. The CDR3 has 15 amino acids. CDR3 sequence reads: CASTNGSGGGNEQFF. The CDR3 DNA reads TGTGCCAGCACCAACGGTAGCGGGGGTGGTAATGAGCAGTTCTTC.

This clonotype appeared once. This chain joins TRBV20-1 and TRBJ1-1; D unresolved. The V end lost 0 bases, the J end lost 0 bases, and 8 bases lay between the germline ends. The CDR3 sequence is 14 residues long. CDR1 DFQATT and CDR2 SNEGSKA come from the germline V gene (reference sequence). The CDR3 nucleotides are TGCAGTGCTAGAGATCAGTACATGAACACTGAAGCTTTCTTT. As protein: CSARDQYMNTEAFF.

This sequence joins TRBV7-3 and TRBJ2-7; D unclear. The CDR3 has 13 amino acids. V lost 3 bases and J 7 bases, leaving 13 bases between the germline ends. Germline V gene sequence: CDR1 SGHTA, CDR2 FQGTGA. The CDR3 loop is CASSFSAVGEQYF. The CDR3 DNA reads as TGTGCCAGCAGCTTTTCGGCGGTTGGGGAGCAGTACTTC.

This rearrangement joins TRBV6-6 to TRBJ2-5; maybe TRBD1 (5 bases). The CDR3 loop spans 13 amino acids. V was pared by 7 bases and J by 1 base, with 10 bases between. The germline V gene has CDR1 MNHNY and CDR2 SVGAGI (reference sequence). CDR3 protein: CASKAGPQETQYF. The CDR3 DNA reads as TGTGCCAGCAAGGCAGGGCCCCAAGAGACCCAGTACTTC.

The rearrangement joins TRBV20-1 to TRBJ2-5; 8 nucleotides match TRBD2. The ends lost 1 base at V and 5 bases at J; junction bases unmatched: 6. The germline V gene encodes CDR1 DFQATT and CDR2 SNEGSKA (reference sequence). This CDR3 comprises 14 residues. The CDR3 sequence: CSARGGTRRETQYF. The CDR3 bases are TGCAGTGCTAGAGGCGGGACTAGACGTGAGACCCAGTACTTC.

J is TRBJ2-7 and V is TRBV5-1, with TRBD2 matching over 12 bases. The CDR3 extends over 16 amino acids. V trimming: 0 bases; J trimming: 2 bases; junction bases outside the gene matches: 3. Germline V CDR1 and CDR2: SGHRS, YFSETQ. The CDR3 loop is CASSLAPSGGAYEQYF. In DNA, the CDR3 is TGCGCCAGCAGCTTGGCCCCTAGCGGGGGGGCCTACGAGCAGTACTTC. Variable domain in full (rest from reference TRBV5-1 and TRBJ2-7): KAGVTQTPRYLIKTRGQQVTLSCSPISGHRSVSWYQQTPGQGLQFLFEYFSETQRNKGNFPGRFSGRQFSNSRSEMNVSTLELGDSALYLCASSLAPSGGAYEQYFGPGTRLTVT.